Listed here are 28 T cell receptor beta chains from one sample, sequenced in a study of tissue T cells after allogeneic stem cell transplantation. The data were produced by immunoSEQ multiplex PCR, yet TCRdb's version contains in-frame clones alone and is incomplete. The data contain around 7,000 clones, approximately 55% of them seen just once; the ten biggest clones take up less than 15%. Time point indicated: mouse harvest day 7 after allogeneic transplant. Each mouse received 10^7 T-cell-depleted marrow cells plus 10^6 splenic CD5+ T cells by tail vein. The sample was lymph node tissue. The receptors shown here come from a female BALB/c mouse given C57BL/6 T cells with graft-versus-host disease after an allogeneic hematopoietic cell transplant.

On this clone itself: Each gene name is a mouse one. The read ends 1 residue before the CDR3 terminus; that terminus is restored from the germline J gene. The chain links TRBV3 to TRBJ1-5; D is unresolved. The CDR3 is 12 residues long. Germline V gene sequence: CDR1 SNHLY, CDR2 FYNGKV (reference sequence). Between the trimmed V and J ends, which lost 3 bases and 4 bases, there was a span of 4 bases. CDR3 loop: CASSLRNQAPLF. The part of the CDR3 DNA that was read is TGTGCCAGCAGCTTGCGGAACCAGGCTCCGCTT.

For this clone: Genes and germline are mouse. The CDR3 DNA, read in part, is TGTGCCAGCTCGGGGGACTGGGGAGTTCAAAACACCTTGTAC. Encoded protein: CASSGDWGVQNTLY. The complete CDR3 reads CASSGDWGVQNTLYF. The chain has TRBV12-2 and TRBJ2-4, with 10 nucleotides matching TRBD2. The read comes to an end 1 residue before the CDR3 does, leaving the germline J gene to fill in the end. The CDR3 contains 15 residues. The V gene end was trimmed by 4 bases and the J gene end by 2 bases; junction bases not matched to a gene: 5. Germline V gives CDR1 SGHLS, CDR2 HYDKME.

To note about this clone: The gene symbols are mouse symbols. The CDR3 end falls 1 residue outside the read, so it is completed with the germline J gene. The J gene is TRBJ1-3, the V gene TRBV26; D perhaps matches TRBD1 (5 bases). Trimming cost V 2 bases and J 0 bases, with 8 bases left between them. Germline loops: CDR1 KGHPV, CDR2 FQNQEV (reference sequence). The CDR3 consists of 15 residues. CDR3 loop: CASSLGHHSGNTLYF. CDR3 DNA, as far as it was read: TGTGCCAGCAGTCTGGGACATCATTCTGGAAATACGCTCTAT.

This clone was recorded a few times. Gene names follow the mouse nomenclature. The read falls 1 residue short of the CDR3 end, and the missing part is taken from the germline J gene. The rearrangement links TRBV26 to TRBJ2-2; TRBD2 might be the D (6 bases). The germline V gene encodes CDR1 KGHPV and CDR2 FQNQEV (reference sequence). This CDR3 is built from 15 residues. Trimming stripped 2 bases from V and 0 bases from J, with 7 bases between. CDR3: CASSLGGSNTGQLYF. CDR3 DNA (partial): TGTGCCAGCAGTCTGGGGGGGTCAAACACCGGGCAGCTCTAC.

In the case of this clone: Mouse gene names apply. The read stops 1 residue short of the end of the CDR3; the missing end is completed from the germline J gene. The chain carries TRBV17 and TRBJ1-1; D might be TRBD1 (6 bases). Germline-derived CDR1 and CDR2 are MNHDT and YYDKIL. This CDR3 is 13 amino acids long. Between the trimmed V and J ends, which lost 6 bases and 1 base, there was a span of 9 bases. Partial CDR3 DNA: TGTGCTAGCAGGGGGGACATAAACACAGAAGTCTTC. Translated: CASRGDINTEVF. The whole CDR3 reads CASRGDINTEVFF.

This clone has only one observation. The genes and germline here are from mouse. Read sequence stops 1 residue before the CDR3 end, and the germline J gene provides the missing end. Other nucleotide sequences from this sample produce the same CDR3. The chain couples TRBV19 to TRBJ1-1; D ambiguous. Trimming took 3 bases from V and 3 from J, leaving 9 bases between them. The CDR3 spans 13 residues. CDR1 is FNHDT and CDR2 is SITEND in the germline V gene (reference sequence). CDR3 DNA, as far as it was read: TGTGCCAGCAGTAGGGGAAGGGACACAGAAGTCTTC. Residues: CASSRGRDTEVF. The whole CDR3 sequence is CASSRGRDTEVFF.

Comments on this clone: Gene names and germline refer to mouse. The read halts 1 residue ahead of the CDR3 end, with the missing end drawn from the germline J gene. This chain joins TRBV26 and TRBJ2-3, with TRBD1 identical over 9 bases. The CDR3 sequence is 16 residues long. The germline CDR1 and CDR2 sequences are KGHPV and FQNQEV (reference sequence). V shed 2 bases, J shed 1 base, and the junction held 4 bases outside the gene matches. Partial CDR3 DNA: TGTGCCAGCAGTCTGACAGGGGGCATTGGTGCAGAAACGCTGTAT. As protein: CASSLTGGIGAETLY. The complete CDR3 sequence is CASSLTGGIGAETLYF.

About this clone itself: Mouse gene names and germline throughout. The read stops 1 residue short of the end of the CDR3; the missing end is completed from the germline J gene. This chain links TRBV26 with TRBJ2-7; 13 bases map to TRBD2. This CDR3 comprises 14 residues. Germline V gives CDR1 KGHPV, CDR2 FQNQEV (reference sequence). The V gene end was trimmed by 4 bases and the J gene end by 6 bases; junction bases not matched to a gene: 3. CDR3 DNA (partial): TGTGCCAGCAGTCGGACTGGGGGGGCGCTTGAACAGTAC. Its translation: CASSRTGGALEQY. The full CDR3 is CASSRTGGALEQYF.

A remark on this clone: The gene symbols are mouse symbols. CDR3 in amino acids: CASSQDQGGNSPLYF. CDR3 bases read: TGTGCCAGCAGCCAAGACCAGGGAGGGAATTCGCCCCTCTAC. This chain joins TRBV5 and TRBJ1-6, with TRBD1 as a possible D gene (5 bases). The read stops 1 residue short of the end of the CDR3; the missing end is completed from the germline J gene. TRBJ1-6 carries the ORF label, with uncertain function. The CDR3 totals 15 residues. Germline values: CDR1 LGHNA, CDR2 YNLKQL (reference sequence). V gave up 0 bases and J gave up 7 bases, with 10 bases separating them.

This clone was found a few times. The genes and germline here are from mouse. The read stops 1 residue short of the end of the CDR3; the missing end is completed from the germline J gene. The chain uses TRBV26 and TRBJ2-1; 9 positions agree with TRBD1. In germline, CDR1 is KGHPV, CDR2 FQNQEV (reference sequence). J lost 5 bases, V lost 6 bases, and 2 bases had no gene match. The CDR3 length is 13 residues. Partial CDR3 DNA: TGTGCCAGCAGCCGGGACAGGGATGCTGAGCAGTTC. Translation: CASSRDRDAEQF. The CDR3 in its entirety is CASSRDRDAEQFF.

Remarks on this clone: Gene names denote mouse genes. Coverage ceases 1 residue before the CDR3 finishes, and the germline J gene fills in the end. The V and J genes are TRBV1 and TRBJ1-1; D is unclear. Germline V CDR1 and CDR2: NSQYPW, LRSPGD (reference sequence). Trimming cost V 0 bases and J 7 bases, with 12 bases left between them. The CDR3 totals 14 residues. CDR3 sequence: CTCSADQEGREVFF. The part of the CDR3 DNA that was read is TGCACCTGCAGTGCAGATCAGGAAGGGAGAGAAGTCTTC.

For this clone: The gene symbols are mouse symbols. The CDR3 end is not reached by the read, which stops 1 residue before it; the germline J gene fills it in. This chain connects TRBV26 to TRBJ1-3; D is uncertain. Germline V CDR1 and CDR2: KGHPV, FQNQEV (reference sequence). CDR3 size: 15 residues. V was cut by 2 bases and J by 0 bases, with 8 bases left in between. The sequenced part of the CDR3 DNA is TGTGCCAGCAGTCTGAGCATCAATTCTGGAAATACGCTCTAT. Its translation: CASSLSINSGNTLY. The CDR3, in full, reads CASSLSINSGNTLYF.

Note on this clone: Gene names refer to mouse genes. The read ends 1 residue before the CDR3 terminus; that terminus is restored from the germline J gene. This chain connects TRBV26 to TRBJ2-4; TRBD1 matches 9 bases. The ends lost 6 bases at V and 6 bases at J; junction bases unmatched: 1. In germline, CDR1 is KGHPV, CDR2 FQNQEV (reference sequence). This CDR3 has 12 residues. CDR3 DNA, as far as it was read: TGTGCCAGCAGGGGGACAGGGAACACCTTGTAC. It encodes CASRGTGNTLY. The whole CDR3 sequence reads CASRGTGNTLYF.

With regard to this clone: The listed genes are named as in mouse. With the read ending 1 residue before the CDR3 end, the germline J gene is used to fill in that end. The chain carries TRBV1 and TRBJ2-4, with 7 bases lining up with TRBD2. The V and J ends lost 3 bases and 0 bases, in that order; junction bases with no gene match: 0. The CDR3 extends over 14 amino acids. Germline-derived CDR1 and CDR2 are NSQYPW and LRSPGD (reference sequence). The covered CDR3 bases are TGCACCTGCAGTGCCTGGGGGAGTCAAAACACCTTGTAC. Its translation is CTCSAWGSQNTLY. The whole CDR3 protein is CTCSAWGSQNTLYF.

Of note for this clone: All gene names here are mouse names. With the read ending 1 residue before the CDR3 end, the germline J gene is used to fill in that end. This chain uses TRBV23 with TRBJ2-5; TRBD1, the D gene given by the table, was not confirmed from the DNA. Germline V gene data show CDR1 as KGHTA and CDR2 as FQNQQP. CDR3 size: 14 residues. Partial CDR3 DNA: TGCTCCAGCAGTCCCAGGGGGCGGAGAAACACCCAGTAC. Its protein is CSSSPRGRRNTQY. The entire CDR3 sequence reads CSSSPRGRRNTQYF.

A word on this clone: The germline and genes are mouse ones. The observed sequence ends 1 residue before the CDR3 terminus, with the missing tail filled in from the germline J gene. This rearrangement joins TRBV3 to TRBJ1-1; weak D call: TRBD1 (5 bases). V was trimmed by 5 bases and J by 1 base, leaving 8 bases between them. The germline CDR1 and CDR2 sequences are SNHLY and FYNGKV (reference sequence). The CDR3 has 13 amino acids. The CDR3 DNA, read in part, is TGTGCCAGCAGCCTCAGGGTAAACACAGAAGTCTTC. This sequence encodes CASSLRVNTEVF. The complete CDR3 protein is CASSLRVNTEVFF.

Comments on this clone: All gene names here are mouse names. The read ends 1 residue shy of where the CDR3 ends; the end is completed using the germline J gene. The chain carries TRBV12-1 and TRBJ2-5, with TRBD2 matching over 8 bases. The CDR3 is 15 amino acids. With V trimmed by 2 bases and J by 5 bases, 8 bases remained unmatched. Germline V gives CDR1 SGHSN, CDR2 HYEKVE. The CDR3 region is CASSPPGGARDTQYF. CDR3 bases read: TGTGCCAGCTCTCCCCCGGGGGGGGCGCGAGACACCCAGTAC.

Notes on this clone: Genes and germline come from the mouse. The read stops 1 residue short of the end of the CDR3; the missing end is completed from the germline J gene. The V gene is TRBV15, the J gene TRBJ1-1; the D is unclear. The CDR3 sequence is 12 residues long. Trimming shortened V by 2 bases and J by 5 bases, and 6 bases separated the two germline ends. Germline V lookup: CDR1 SGHND, CDR2 FRSKSL. The CDR3 loop reads CASSLSQTEVFF. The DNA read from the CDR3 is TGTGCCAGCAGTTTAAGTCAGACAGAAGTCTTC.

This clone was seen only a few times. Gene and germline names: mouse. Sequencing ends 1 residue short of the CDR3 end; the germline J gene provides the rest. The chain combines TRBV3 with TRBJ2-1, with D perhaps being TRBD1 or TRBD2 (6 bases each). Trimming took 3 bases from V and 3 from J, leaving 9 bases between them. Germline V gene data show CDR1 as SNHLY and CDR2 as FYNGKV (reference sequence). The CDR3 extends over 14 amino acids. The DNA read from the CDR3 is TGTGCCAGCAGCTTCCGGGGGCCCTATGCTGAGCAGTTC. It is translated as CASSFRGPYAEQF. The complete CDR3 reads CASSFRGPYAEQFF. The full variable domain, completed using reference TRBV3 and TRBJ2-1, is GPKVLQIPSHQIIDMGQMVTLNCDPVSNHLYFYWYKQILGQQMEFLVNFYNGKVMEKSKLFKDQFSVERPDGSYFTLKIQPTALEDSAVYFCASSFRGPYAEQFFGPGTRLTVL.

This clone came up a few times. The gene symbols are mouse symbols. Sequencing ends 1 residue short of the CDR3 end; the germline J gene provides the rest. V is TRBV26 and J is TRBJ1-3, with TRBD1 matching over 7 bases. V lost 6 bases and J lost 3; bases outside the gene matches: 5. Germline CDR1 and CDR2: KGHPV and FQNQEV (reference sequence). The CDR3 loop spans 14 amino acids. CDR3 bases read: TGTGCCAGCAGCCCGACAGGGTATGGAAATACGCTCTAT. Translated, it gives CASSPTGYGNTLY. The whole CDR3 protein is CASSPTGYGNTLYF. The variable domain in full, completed from reference TRBV26 and TRBJ1-3, reads NSKVIQTPRYLVKGQGQKAKMRCIPEKGHPVVFWYQQNKNNEFKFLINFQNQEVLQQIDMTEKRFSAECPSNSPCSLEIQSSEAGDSALYLCASSPTGYGNTLYFGEGSRLIVV.

In the case of this clone: Gene names are mouse gene names. The read terminates 1 residue before the CDR3 end, so the remaining end is supplied by the germline J gene. The V and J genes are TRBV23 and TRBJ1-1. The germline CDR1 and CDR2 sequences are KGHTA and FQNQQP. The CDR3 runs to 12 residues. The covered CDR3 bases are TGCTCCAGCAGTCAAGGGGGGAGAAAAGTCTTC. It is translated as CSSSQGGRKVF. From start to end, the CDR3 is CSSSQGGRKVFF.

Comments on this clone: Gene names and germline match the mouse. From the germline J gene comes the end of the CDR3, since the read stops 1 residue before it. This chain connects TRBV1 to TRBJ1-1; maybe TRBD1 (5 bases). CDR1 and CDR2 (germline): NSQYPW, LRSPGD (reference sequence). V lost 1 base and J 0 bases, leaving 9 bases between the germline ends. CDR3 length: 15 amino acids. CDR3 DNA (partial): TGCACCTGCAGTGCAGGGGGCTCGGCAAACACAGAAGTCTTC. It specifies CTCSAGGSANTEVF. The CDR3 in full is CTCSAGGSANTEVFF.

In the case of this clone: Gene and germline names: mouse. With the read ending 1 residue before the CDR3 end, the germline J gene is used to fill in that end. The genes are TRBV19 and TRBJ2-5; TRBD1 is a possible D gene (7 bases). This CDR3 region has 14 residues. The germline CDR1 and CDR2 sequences are FNHDT and SITEND (reference sequence). Trimming removed 5 bases from V and 0 bases from J, with 10 bases in between. The CDR3 bases that were read are TGTGCCAGCAGCAGGGGGGTTAACCAAGACACCCAGTAC. Its translation is CASSRGVNQDTQY. The whole CDR3 protein is CASSRGVNQDTQYF.

In this sample, this clone turned up once. Gene labels here are mouse ones. With the read ending 1 residue before the CDR3 end, the germline J gene is used to fill in that end. The chain uses TRBV13-2 and TRBJ2-5, with TRBD2 matching over 12 bases. V lost 2 bases and J lost 6; bases outside the gene matches: 4. This CDR3 is built from 15 residues. Germline lookup yields CDR1 NNHNN and CDR2 SYGAGS (reference sequence). CDR3 sequence: CASGDRDWGVDTQYF. The DNA read from the CDR3 is TGTGCCAGCGGTGACCGGGACTGGGGGGTGGACACCCAGTAC.

Remarks on this clone: Gene and germline names: mouse. The CDR3 goes on 1 residue after the read ends, and that part is filled in from the germline J gene. This rearrangement joins TRBV15 to TRBJ1-1, with 9 bases fitting TRBD1. The V and J ends lost 6 bases and 7 bases, in that order; junction bases with no gene match: 3. CDR3 length equals 12 residues. The germline CDR1 and CDR2 sequences are SGHND and FRSKSL. The DNA read from the CDR3 is TGTGCCAGCAGGCCGGGACAGGGAGAAGTCTTC. This gives the protein CASRPGQGEVF. The whole CDR3 is CASRPGQGEVFF. The whole variable domain, filled in from reference TRBV15 and TRBJ1-1, reads DAGVTQTPRHEVAEKGQTIILKCEPVSGHNDLFWYRQTKIQGLELLSYFRSKSLMEDGGAFKDRFKAEMLNSSFSTLKIQPTEPKDSAVYLCASRPGQGEVFFGKGTRLTVV.

This clone has a handful of counts. Any gene name here is a mouse gene name. Read coverage stops 1 residue before the CDR3 terminus; the germline J gene supplies the remainder. The chain has TRBV4 and TRBJ2-7; 10 bases fit TRBD2. Germline values: CDR1 LGHDT, CDR2 YNNKQL (reference sequence). The V segment lost 4 bases and the J segment 6 bases; nucleotides outside the gene matches: 3. CDR3 length: 13 amino acids. CDR3 sequence reads: CASSLDWGSEQYF. CDR3 DNA (partial): TGTGCCAGCAGCTTGGACTGGGGGAGTGAACAGTAC.

This clone was counted a few times. Mouse gene names and germline throughout. The CDR3 here is CASSLTTNERLFF. Partial CDR3 DNA: TGTGCCAGCAGTCTCACAACCAACGAAAGATTATTT. The genes are TRBV26 and TRBJ1-4; D remains ambiguous. With the read ending 1 residue before the CDR3 end, the germline J gene is used to fill in that end. The length of the CDR3 is 13 residues. Germline CDR1 is KGHPV and CDR2 is FQNQEV (reference sequence). The V end was cut by 3 bases, the J end by 3 bases, with 5 bases between.

As for this clone: The gene names given are mouse names. The read ends 1 residue early relative to the CDR3; the germline J gene fills the gap. The V and J genes are TRBV26 and TRBJ2-4; weak D call: TRBD1 (6 bases). This CDR3 is 14 amino acids long. Germline CDR1 KGHPV, CDR2 FQNQEV (reference sequence). V gave up 6 bases and J gave up 3 bases, with 13 bases separating them. CDR3 in amino acids: CASSLQGGQNTLYF. The covered CDR3 bases are TGTGCCAGCAGCCTACAGGGAGGGCAAAACACCTTGTAC.